The 8 T cell receptor beta chains below were found in one sample sequenced in a study of somatic mutations in cytotoxic T cells in rheumatoid arthritis. Sequencing used immunoSEQ multiplex PCR; TCRdb keeps in-frame clones, though not all of them. The top ten clones hold about 10% of a sample with approximately 15,000 clones, 72% of them seen once. Material: CD8+ T cells sorted from blood. The source of these receptors is an adult with rheumatoid arthritis.

This clone was observed a handful of times. The chain combines TRBV6-5 with TRBJ2-5, with D perhaps TRBD2 (6 bases). CDR1 is MNHEY and CDR2 is SVGAGI in the germline V gene. The CDR3 has 16 residues. With 2 bases removed from V and 10 bases from J, the gap between germline ends came to 23 bases. This CDR3 reads CASSYLSQAAPGDQYF. CDR3 coding DNA: TGTGCCAGCAGTTACCTGTCACAGGCCGCACCGGGGGACCAGTACTTC.

The rearrangement uses TRBV5-5 and TRBJ1-3; D remains ambiguous. The CDR3 has 17 residues. Germline V gene sequence: CDR1 SGHKS, CDR2 YYEKEE (reference sequence). V was cut by 0 bases and J by 0 bases, with 13 bases left in between. CDR3 sequence: CASSLVGGVSSGNTIYF. The CDR3 DNA is TGTGCCAGCAGCTTGGTGGGTGGGGTCAGCTCTGGAAACACCATATATTTT.

The chain combines TRBV6-6 with TRBJ2-7; D gene uncertain. Trimming took off 5 bases at V and 1 base at J, with 6 bases between the two ends. Germline lookup yields CDR1 MNHNY and CDR2 SVGAGI (reference sequence). CDR3 length: 12 residues. In nucleotides, the CDR3 is TGTGCCAGCAGTACCACTTCCTACGAGCAGTACTTC. Amino acids: CASSTTSYEQYF.

This CDR3 is CASSLGSWTGPYGYTF. The DNA for the CDR3 is TGTGCCAGCAGCTTAGGTTCCTGGACAGGGCCTTATGGCTACACCTTC. The chain links TRBV7-2 to TRBJ1-2; 8 bases match TRBD1. Trimming at V came to 1 base and at J to 5 bases, leaving 9 bases not matched to a gene. Germline loops: CDR1 SGHTA, CDR2 FQGNSA. This CDR3 has 16 residues.

The chain uses TRBV7-9 and TRBJ1-2; D gene unclear. V lost 6 bases, J lost 2 bases, and 16 bases lay in between. In germline, CDR1 is SEHNR, CDR2 FQNEAQ (reference sequence). This CDR3 spans 15 amino acids. The CDR3 coding sequence is TGTGCCAGCAGTCTTGGGGTACAGCAGAACTATGGCTACACCTTC. Its translation: CASSLGVQQNYGYTF.

In this sample, this clone turned up once. V usage is TRBV13 and J usage is TRBJ2-7; 9 nucleotides align to TRBD1. This CDR3 contains 19 residues. The ends lost 10 bases at V and 3 bases at J; junction bases unmatched: 25. Germline CDR1 is PRHDT and CDR2 is FYEKMQ (reference sequence). CDR3 bases: TGTGCCACGTATTCTCCGGGACAGGGAGATGCGGAGACTAACTACGAGCAGTACTTC. Translation: CATYSPGQGDAETNYEQYF.

This rearrangement joins TRBV7-3 to TRBJ2-1; the D gene could be TRBD1 or TRBD2 (7 bases each). This CDR3 is built from 15 residues. Germline V gene data show CDR1 as SGHTA and CDR2 as FQGTGA. V dropped 2 bases and J dropped 4 bases, with 12 bases sitting between them. DNA for the CDR3: TGTGCCAGCAGCTTATCAGGGGGGGCTTACAATGAGCAGTTCTTC. This sequence encodes CASSLSGGAYNEQFF. The full variable domain, in which reference TRBV7-3 and TRBJ2-1 provide the parts outside the CDR3, is GAGVSQTPSNKVTEKGKYVELRCDPISGHTALYWYRQSLGQGPEFLIYFQGTGAADDSGLPNDRFFAVRPEGSVSTLKIQRTERGDSAVYLCASSLSGGAYNEQFFGPGTRLTVL.

The chain carries TRBV19 and TRBJ2-7, with D possibly TRBD2 on 7 matching bases. The CDR3 runs to 16 residues. CDR1 is LNHDA, CDR2 SQIVND, per germline (reference sequence). Between the trimmed V and J ends, which lost 3 bases and 4 bases, there was a span of 19 bases. CDR3 bases: TGTGCCAGTAGTATTTCGGGGGGCCAAGGAGTATACGAGCAGTACTTC. Amino acid sequence: CASSISGGQGVYEQYF.